This T cell receptor (beta chain) was profiled in a study of molecular identifiers for immune sequencing clone quantification (dated by TCRdb to the late 2010s). In terms of the full investigation: In a replicate experiment, RNA from roughly 20,000 or 100,000 naive CD8 T cells was split into five aliquots, four of which were sequenced. CD8 T cells were used in a methods study to benchmark molecular-identifier clustering-based TCR repertoire sequencing (MIDCIRS) and TCR RNA copy counting. What the research found in general, with its limitations: Without barcode sub-clustering, chimeric consensus sequences inflated TCR diversity; chimeras reached as high as 47%. A single cell's worth of spiked-in Jurkat TCR RNA was reported detectable even among around 1 million naive CD8 T cells. About three recovered TCR RNA copies per cell were obtained by modeling, versus about 9.7 by digital PCR, implying a capture efficiency of roughly 32%. In CMV-specific effector cells, clones with more than 20 RNA copies contained over 97% of molecules, whereas in naive cells such clones contained under 1% of molecules. Identical TCR molecules sharing a barcode could cause highly expanded clone sizes to be underestimated.

V gives up 3 bases and J gives up 0 bases, and the segment between their germline ends measures 11 bases. The CDR3 starts with the cysteine, ends with the phenylalanine, and has 15 residues. The read is trimmed to its CDR3 DNA, 45 bases read in frame from base 1. The germline V gene (reference sequence) supplies CDR1 SEHNR and CDR2 FQNEAQ. Naive CD8 T cells were FACS-sorted as CD8+CD4-CCR7+CD45RA+ on a BD FACSAria II into RLT Plus buffer. For a sensitivity comparison, a portion of naive CD8 T cell RNA was divided equally between MIDCIRS and a Smart-seq2-style 5'RACE protocol. Enrichment of CD8 T cells was done with RosetteSep CD8+ T Cell Enrichment Cocktail plus Ficoll-Paque, and ACK red cell lysis came afterward. Details on this clonotype: Its antigen is unknown. No quality values exist for individual bases; no much larger clone is one base distant.

Libraries were constructed by PCR. The listed sequencing device is Illumina MiSeq. Total RNA was purified with the Qiagen AllPrep DNA/RNA kit. Before analysis, reads from multiple sequencing runs of one library were combined. The original methods were these. Only reads with exact TCR constant sequence were kept, trimmed to 150 nt, and grouped by their 12-nt molecular barcodes. Reads within each barcode group were sub-clustered using a 15% Levenshtein threshold, and quality-weighted consensus sequences were constructed for each RNA molecule. Non-functional sequences were filtered out, along with any lower-count sequence sitting one edit away from another sequence. On the basis of fitting two negative binomial distributions, barcode sub-clusters with fewer than 20% of the maximum read count were discarded. The raw public reads went through TCRdb reprocessing: fastp at Q25, MiXCR clone calling, in-frame beta chains kept. Each record represents a unique CDR3 protein, reported with the most common genes and DNA among its rows. Clone size and V and J calls follow TCRdb, not the original study. For this sample there are about 40,000 distinct CDR3 sequences; around 18% appear just once. Approximately 6.7% of the sample comes from the top ten.

This clonotype originated in a human donor in good health. Some libraries in this study had Jurkat cell RNA spiked in. Sequencing used naive CD8+ T cells from blood, with Jurkat cell RNA spiked in. Per the publication, the cell subset or site label means: FACS-sorted CD8+CD4-CCR7+CD45RA+ naive T cells. The chain is assembled from TRBV7-9 and TRBJ1-1; no confident D gene assignment can be made. The CDR3 has the sequence CASSFPRAMNTEAFF. The sequenced DNA: TGTGCCAGCAGCTTCCCTAGGGCGATGAACACTGAAGCTTTCTTT.